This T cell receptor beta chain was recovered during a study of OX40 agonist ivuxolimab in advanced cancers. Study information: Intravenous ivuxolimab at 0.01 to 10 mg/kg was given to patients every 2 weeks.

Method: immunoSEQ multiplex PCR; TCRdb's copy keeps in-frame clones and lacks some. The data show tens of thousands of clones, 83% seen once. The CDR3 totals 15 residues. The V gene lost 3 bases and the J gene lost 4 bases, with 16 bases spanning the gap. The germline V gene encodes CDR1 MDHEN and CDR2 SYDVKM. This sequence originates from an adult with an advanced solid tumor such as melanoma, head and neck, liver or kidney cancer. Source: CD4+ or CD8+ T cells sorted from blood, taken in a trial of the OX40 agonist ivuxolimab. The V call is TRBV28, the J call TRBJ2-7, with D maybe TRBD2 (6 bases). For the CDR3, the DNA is TGTGCCAGCAGTTTTAGTAAGGGACTCCTTTACGAGCAGTACTTC. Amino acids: CASSFSKGLLYEQYF. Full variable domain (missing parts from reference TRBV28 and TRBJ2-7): DVKVTQSSRYLVKRTGEKVFLECVQDMDHENMFWYRQDPGLGLRLIYFSYDVKMKEKGDIPEGYSVSREKKERFSLILESASTNQTSMYLCASSFSKGLLYEQYFGPGTRLTVT.